Here is one T cell receptor beta chain with its context. The J segment lost 6 bases and the V segment lost 4 bases, leaving 13 bases of the junction unmatched. The CDR3 consists of 16 residues. Germline loops: CDR1 MNHNS, CDR2 SASEGT. Authors' analysis steps: Using reference gene primer amplification, nucleated cell counts were estimated. The repertoire was sequenced with immunoSEQ multiplex PCR; TCRdb's copy has only in-frame clones and lacks some. V, J and clone size are taken as reported in that table, and D and trimming were inferred from the DNA itself. The sample contains fewer than 300,000 clones, approximately 90% of which appear only once. This entry comes from a study of blood T cell repertoires in COVID-19. Donors were grouped by their self-reported clinical history.

The source of this sequence is a woman in her 30s who had recovered from COVID-19. This sequence joins TRBV6-1 and TRBJ1-1; TRBD1 matches at 8 bases. Sequenced input: PBMCs or T cells enriched from blood (not recorded which). CDR3 amino acids: CASSAFVPGGAAEAFF. DNA for the CDR3: TGTGCCAGCAGTGCGTTTGTCCCAGGGGGCGCGGCTGAAGCTTTCTTT.